The source of this T cell receptor (beta chain) is a study of blood T cell repertoires in COVID-19. The sample holds a few counts of this clone. Some clones are missing from TCRdb's copy, which holds only in-frame ones; the method was immunoSEQ multiplex PCR. The sample includes a few hundred thousand clones, about 90% of them seen just once. The CDR3 runs to 17 residues. Germline V gene data show CDR1 as SGHAT and CDR2 as FQNNGV. V lost 4 bases, J lost 9 bases, and 11 bases stayed unmatched. The rearrangement uses TRBV11-2 and TRBJ1-6, with TRBD1 matching over 11 bases. Sequenced sample: PBMCs or T cells enriched from blood (not recorded which). The origin of this receptor is a woman aged 25 to 45 who had recovered from COVID-19. In DNA form, the CDR3 reads TGTGCCAGCAGCTCCAACACGGGGACAGGGGGTGGTTCACCCCTCCACTTT. It codes for CASSSNTGTGGGSPLHF.